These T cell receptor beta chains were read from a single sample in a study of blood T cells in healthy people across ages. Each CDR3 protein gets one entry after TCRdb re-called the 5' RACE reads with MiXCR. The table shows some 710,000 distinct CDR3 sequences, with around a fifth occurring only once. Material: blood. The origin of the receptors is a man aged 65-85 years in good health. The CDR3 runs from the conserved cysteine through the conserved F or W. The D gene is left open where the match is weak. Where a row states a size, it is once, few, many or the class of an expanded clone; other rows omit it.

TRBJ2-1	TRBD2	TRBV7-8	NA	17	CASSWREGLAGVHEQFF	TGTGCCAGCAGCTGGAGGGAGGGACTAGCGGGAGTTCATGAGCAGTTCTTC
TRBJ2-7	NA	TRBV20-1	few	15	CSARDDATSSYEQYF	TGCAGTGCTAGAGATGACGCTACCAGCTCCTACGAGCAGTACTTC
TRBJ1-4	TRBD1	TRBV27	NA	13	CASSTGGSGKLFF	TGTGCCAGCAGTACAGGGGGCTCGGGAAAACTGTTTTTT
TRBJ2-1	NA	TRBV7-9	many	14	CASSFGLTRNEQFF	TGTGCCAGCAGCTTTGGGTTAACTCGCAATGAGCAGTTCTTC
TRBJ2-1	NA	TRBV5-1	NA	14	CASSLVIADNEQFF	TGCGCCAGCAGCTTGGTGATAGCGGACAATGAGCAGTTCTTC
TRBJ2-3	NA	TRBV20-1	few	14	CSASGPLSTDTQYF	TGCAGTGCTAGCGGGCCTTTGAGTACAGATACGCAGTATTTT
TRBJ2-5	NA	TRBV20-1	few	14	CSARDRGRGETQYF	TGCAGTGCTAGAGATCGAGGCAGGGGAGAGACCCAGTACTTC
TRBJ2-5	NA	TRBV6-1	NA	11	CASRSQLAYFF	TGTGCCAGCAGGAGTCAACTAGCCTATTTCTTC
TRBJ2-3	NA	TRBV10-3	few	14	CAISESGGPDTQYF	TGTGCCATCAGTGAGTCGGGGGGTCCAGATACGCAGTATTTT
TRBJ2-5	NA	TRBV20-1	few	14	CSVSYFASPETQYF	TGCAGTGTTAGCTACTTTGCGAGTCCAGAGACCCAGTACTTC
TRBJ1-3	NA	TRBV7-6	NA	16	CASSLGTLQTGNTIYF	TGTGCCAGCAGCTTAGGGACCCTACAAACTGGAAACACCATATATTTT
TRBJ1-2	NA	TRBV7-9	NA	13	CASSFEVDYGYTF	TGTGCCAGCAGCTTCGAAGTGGACTATGGCTACACCTTC
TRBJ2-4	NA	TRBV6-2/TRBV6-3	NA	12	CASSRPGVAQYF	TGTGCCAGCAGCCGACCAGGGGTGGCTCAGTACTTC
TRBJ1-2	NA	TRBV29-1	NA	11	CSVVSGHGYTF	TGCAGCGTTGTATCTGGGCATGGCTACACCTTC
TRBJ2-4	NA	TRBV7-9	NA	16	CASSLQMGVVKNIQYF	TGTGCCAGCAGCTTACAGATGGGGGTAGTAAAAAACATTCAGTACTTC
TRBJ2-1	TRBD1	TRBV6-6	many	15	CASRDKTTGGNEQFF	TGTGCCAGCAGGGATAAGACGACAGGGGGGAATGAGCAGTTCTTC
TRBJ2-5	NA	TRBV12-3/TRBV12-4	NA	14	CASSWANNQETQYF	TGTGCCAGCAGTTGGGCGAACAACCAAGAGACCCAGTACTTC
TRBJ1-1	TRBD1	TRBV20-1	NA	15	CSAREWTGANTEAFF	TGCAGTGCTAGAGAATGGACAGGGGCGAACACTGAAGCTTTCTTT
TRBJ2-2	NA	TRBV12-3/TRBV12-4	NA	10	CATLGGELFF	TGTGCCACACTTGGCGGGGAGCTGTTTTTT
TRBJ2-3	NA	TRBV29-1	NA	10	CSVDSDTQYF	TGCAGCGTCGACTCAGATACGCAGTATTTT
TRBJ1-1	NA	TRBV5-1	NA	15	CASSLESRVGTEAFF	TGCGCCAGCAGCTTGGAAAGCAGGGTGGGAACTGAAGCTTTCTTT
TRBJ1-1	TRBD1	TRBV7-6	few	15	CASSLRTGASAEAFF	TGTGCCAGCAGCTTGAGGACAGGGGCCTCCGCCGAAGCTTTCTTT